The T cell receptor beta chain under discussion was sequenced for a study of control samples from healthy donors and cancer patients. The protocol was immunoSEQ multiplex PCR, while the TCRdb copy is restricted to in-frame clones and leaves out a portion. The table shows around 120,000 clones, with more than 70% occurring only once. This clone was recorded a few times. Germline CDR1 and CDR2: MDHEN and SYDVKM. The CDR3 is 14 residues long. Germline trimming cut 2 bases from V and 6 bases from J; bases unmatched to any gene: 2. The J gene is TRBJ2-2, the V gene TRBV28; 8 bases are shared with TRBD1. The receptor was isolated from a man in his 60s in good health. The sequenced sample consisted of blood. This chain's CDR3 is CASSLLQGAGELFF. The CDR3 region has the DNA TGTGCCAGCAGTTTACTACAGGGGGCCGGGGAGCTGTTTTTT.